This paragraph reports one TCR beta chain. The ends were cut back, 4 bases at V and 0 bases at J, with 14 bases in the middle. The CDR3 is made up of 16 amino acids. The germline gives CDR1 SEHNR, CDR2 FQNEAQ (reference sequence). Clones were sequenced by immunoSEQ multiplex PCR, and TCRdb holds only the in-frame ones, with some missing. The sample lists 150,000 to 200,000 clones, 80% to 95% occurring once. The sample originates from a study of control samples from healthy donors and cancer patients. The chain employs TRBV7-9 and TRBJ2-3; D possibly corresponds to TRBD2 (7 bases). The sequencing input was blood. This sequence was found in a woman in her thirties or forties in good health. CDR3 sequence (DNA): TGTGCCAGCAGCTATTACGGGGGGCCGAGCACAGATACGCAGTATTTT. It specifies CASSYYGGPSTDTQYF. The whole variable domain, filled in from reference TRBV7-9 and TRBJ2-3, reads DTGVSQNPRHKITKRGQNVTFRCDPISEHNRLYWYRQTLGQGPEFLTYFQNEAQLEKSRLLSDRFSAERPKGSFSTLEIQRTEQGDSAMYLCASSYYGGPSTDTQYFGPGTRLTVL.